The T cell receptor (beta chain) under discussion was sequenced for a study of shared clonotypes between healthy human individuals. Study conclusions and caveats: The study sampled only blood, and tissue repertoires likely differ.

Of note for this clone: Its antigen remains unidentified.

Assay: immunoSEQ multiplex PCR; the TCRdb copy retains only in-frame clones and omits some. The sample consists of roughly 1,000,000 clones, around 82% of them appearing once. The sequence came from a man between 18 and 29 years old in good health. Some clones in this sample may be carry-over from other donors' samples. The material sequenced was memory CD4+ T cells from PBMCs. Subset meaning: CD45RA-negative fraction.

The CDR3 DNA follows: TGCGCCAGCAGCTTAGGGACCGTAATGGATACGCAGTATTTT. It encodes CASSLGTVMDTQYF. The chain combines TRBV5-1 with TRBJ2-3; either TRBD1 or TRBD2 may supply D (5 bases each). CDR1 and CDR2 (germline): SGHRS, YFSETQ. Trimming shortened V by 2 bases and J by 6 bases, and 13 bases separated the two germline ends. CDR3 length equals 14 residues.